This TCR beta chain comes out of a study of T-cell reconstitution after alpha-beta-depleted transplantation in children. In germline, CDR1 is SGHTA, CDR2 FQGNSA. The V segment lost 4 bases and the J segment 4 bases; nucleotides outside the gene matches: 9. The CDR3 totals 15 residues. Preparing the TCRbeta library involved the use of unique molecular identifiers. TCRdb redid the calling of the PCR reads with MiXCR, one entry per CDR3 protein. This repertoire shows over 200,000 distinct CDR3 sequences, approximately 9.5% found once; its top ten account for roughly 6.2%. The sample in question was PBMCs from the stem cell graft donor, obtained from the stem cell graft. The chain joins TRBV7-2 to TRBJ2-7, with 8 nucleotides matching TRBD2. The TCR comes from a human donor who donated a stem cell graft to a child with acute lymphoblastic leukemia. The CDR3 region is CASSSDPGLGYEQYF. In nucleotides, the CDR3 is TGTGCCAGCAGCTCTGACCCGGGACTAGGGTACGAGCAGTACTTC.